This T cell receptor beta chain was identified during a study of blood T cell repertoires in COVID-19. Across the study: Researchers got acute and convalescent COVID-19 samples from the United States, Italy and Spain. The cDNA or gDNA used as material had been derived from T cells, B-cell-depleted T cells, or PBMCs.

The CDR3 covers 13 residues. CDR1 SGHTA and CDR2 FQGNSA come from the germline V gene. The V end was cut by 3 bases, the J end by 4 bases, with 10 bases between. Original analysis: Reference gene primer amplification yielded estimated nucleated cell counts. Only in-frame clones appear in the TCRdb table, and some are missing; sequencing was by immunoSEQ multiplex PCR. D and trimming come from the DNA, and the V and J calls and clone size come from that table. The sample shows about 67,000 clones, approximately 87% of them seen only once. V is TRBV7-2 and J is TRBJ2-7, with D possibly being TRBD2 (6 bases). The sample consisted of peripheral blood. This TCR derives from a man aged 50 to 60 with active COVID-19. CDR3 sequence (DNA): TGTGCCAGCAGCTTCGGGAGACAATACGAGCAGTACTTC. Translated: CASSFGRQYEQYF. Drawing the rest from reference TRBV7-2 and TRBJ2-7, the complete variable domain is GAGVSQSPSNKVTEKGKDVELRCDPISGHTALYWYRQSLGQGLEFLIYFQGNSAPDKSGLPSDRFSAERTGGSVSTLTIQRTQQEDSAVYLCASSFGRQYEQYFGPGTRLTVT.